The 5 T cell receptor beta chains reported below all come from one sample, sequenced in a study of Tregs in tolerant kidney transplant recipients. This table comes from immunoSEQ multiplex PCR, and its TCRdb copy is limited to in-frame clones, with some not included. The sample table includes 25,000 to 35,000 clones. The sequenced sample was CD8+ T cells from blood, obtained before the transplant. The receptors stem from a human donor who received a combined kidney and bone marrow transplant.

As to this clone: The CDR3 goes on 3 residues after the read ends, and that part is filled in from the germline J gene. The chain uses TRBV19 and TRBJ2-4; D perhaps matches TRBD2 (6 bases). Per germline, CDR1 LNHDA and CDR2 SQIVND (reference sequence). The V end lost 6 bases, the J end lost 0 bases, and 21 bases lay between the germline ends. The CDR3 totals 18 residues. CDR3 DNA, as far as it was read: TGTGCCAGTAGCCCATACCCCCGGGGGATACTAGCCAAAAACATT. Amino acid sequence: CASSPYPRGILAKNI. The full-length CDR3 reads as CASSPYPRGILAKNIQYF. The entire variable domain, with the rest obtained from reference TRBV19 and TRBJ2-4, is as follows: DGGITQSPKYLFRKEGQNVTLSCEQNLNHDAMYWYRQDPGQGLRLIYYSQIVNDFQKGDIAEGYSVSREKKESFPLTVTSAQKNPTAFYLCASSPYPRGILAKNIQYFGAGTRLSVL.

With respect to this clone: The CDR3 is cut off 3 residues early in the read; its end comes from the germline J gene. This sequence joins TRBV20-1 and TRBJ2-7; D remains unclear. CDR3 length: 14 amino acids. In germline, CDR1 is DFQATT, CDR2 SNEGSKA (reference sequence). V lost 3 bases, J lost 0 bases, and 12 bases lay in between. The part of the CDR3 DNA that was read is TGCAGTGCTAGTCCTTCCAGCGCCTCCTACGAG. Translation gives CSASPSSASYE. The complete CDR3 sequence is CSASPSSASYEQYF.

Worth noting for this clone: Sequencing ends 3 residues short of the CDR3 end; the germline J gene provides the rest. The gene calls are TRBV7-8 and TRBJ2-1, with 8 nucleotides matching TRBD2. The CDR3 is 16 residues long. Germline trimming cut 5 bases from V and 2 bases from J; bases unmatched to any gene: 8. Looked up from germline, CDR1 is SGHVS and CDR2 is FQNEAQ. The part of the CDR3 DNA that was read is TGTGCCAGCAGCCCCCACCTAGCGGGCCCCTACAATGAG. It encodes CASSPHLAGPYNE. The whole CDR3 region reads CASSPHLAGPYNEQFF.

CDR3 residues: CASSDSRTGGVQPQHF. CDR3 DNA (partial): TGTGCCAGCAGTGATAGTCGGACAGGGGGCGTACAGCCC. The rearrangement joins TRBV2 to TRBJ1-5, with TRBD1 identical over 11 bases. Read coverage stops 3 residues before the CDR3 terminus; the germline J gene supplies the remainder. This CDR3 region has 16 residues. CDR1 is SNHLY and CDR2 is FYNNEI in the germline V gene. With V trimmed by 3 bases and J by 7 bases, 8 bases remained unmatched.

Notes on this clone: The read falls 3 residues short of the CDR3 end, and the missing part is taken from the germline J gene. V usage is TRBV7-6 and J usage is TRBJ1-6; D not certain. The CDR3 extends over 14 amino acids. V lost 8 bases to trimming and J lost 7 bases, with 15 bases between them. The V gene's germline CDR1 is SGHVS and CDR2 FNYEAQ. CDR3 bases read: TGTGCCAGCCGCGCAGGAACGGCCAATTCACCC. It encodes CASRAGTANSP. The whole CDR3 sequence is CASRAGTANSPLHF.